This T cell receptor beta chain was recovered during a study of CD8+CD57+ T cells in acquired aplastic anemia. Turning to the study itself: Roughly 11 million reads, on average, were obtained for CD4+ cells from healthy donors.

V lost 10 bases and J lost 1, with 13 bases in between. Germline V gene sequence: CDR1 LNHDA, CDR2 SQIVND (reference sequence). The CDR3 runs 13 residues. TCR beta VDJ and CDR3 profiling used genomic DNA as template. TCRdb fed the reads into MiXCR, producing one record per CDR3 protein. The table lists about 210,000 distinct CDR3 sequences, around 32% of them singletons, with roughly 1.1% in the top ten. Notes on the study in general: Patient and control CD8+ Simpson's diversity was not significantly different.

In its sample, this clonotype was seen many times. As yet, its antigen is unknown. This sequence joins TRBV19 and TRBJ1-1; the D gene is possibly TRBD1 (5 bases). The clonotype originates from a human donor in good health, serving as a control. Sequenced sample: sorted CD4+, CD8+, or CD8+CD57+ T cells (not recorded which) from PBMCs. The DNA for the CDR3 is TGTGCCACTGGGGCCGGTTCGAACACTGAAGCTTTCTTT. It encodes CATGAGSNTEAFF.